The 8 T cell receptor beta chains given below trace back to one sample, sequenced in a study of shared clonotypes between healthy human individuals. Here immunoSEQ multiplex PCR was the method, and the copy in TCRdb shows in-frame clones only, minus some. The data contain 2 million to 2.5 million clones, 85% to 95% of them seen just once; the ten biggest clones take up 0.1% to 0.15%. Sequencing used naive CD4+ T cells sorted from blood. Subset: CD45RA+ positively selected. The receptor set was obtained from a man between 18 and 29 years old in good health.

The V and J genes are TRBV29-1 and TRBJ1-2; D unclear. The CDR3 covers 13 residues. V lost 3 bases to trimming and J lost 3 bases, with 11 bases between them. Germline V gene data show CDR1 as SQVTM and CDR2 as ANQGSEA. The CDR3 spells CSVDGWRDYGYTF. In DNA form, the CDR3 reads TGCAGCGTTGACGGGTGGAGAGACTATGGCTACACCTTC.

J is TRBJ2-4 and V is TRBV25-1; 7 bases map to TRBD1. The V and J ends lost 3 bases and 4 bases, in that order; junction bases with no gene match: 6. The CDR3 has 15 residues. Germline loops: CDR1 MGHDK, CDR2 SYGVNS. The CDR3 sequence: CASSESRGQKNIQYF. The CDR3, as DNA: TGTGCCAGCAGTGAGTCCAGGGGACAGAAAAACATTCAGTACTTC.

The CDR3 DNA reads as TGTGCCAGCAGTGGGGGGGGCACAGATACGCAGTATTTT. Translating gives CASSGGGTDTQYF. The genes are TRBV25-1 and TRBJ2-3; perhaps TRBD2 as D (6 bases). Between the trimmed V and J ends, which lost 4 bases and 1 base, there was a span of 6 bases. The CDR3 sequence is 13 residues long. Looked up from germline, CDR1 is MGHDK and CDR2 is SYGVNS.

V usage is TRBV18 and J usage is TRBJ2-5, with TRBD1 matching over 7 bases. In germline, CDR1 is KGHSH, CDR2 LQKENI. The trim removed 1 base at V and 3 bases at J, leaving 5 bases unmatched. CDR3 length: 15 amino acids. Written as DNA, the CDR3 is TGTGCCAGCTCACCACAAAGACAGGGAGAAGAGACCCAGTACTTC. Protein product: CASSPQRQGEETQYF. The full variable domain, in which reference TRBV18 and TRBJ2-5 provide the parts outside the CDR3, is NAGVMQNPRHLVRRRGQEARLRCSPMKGHSHVYWYRQLPEEGLKFMVYLQKENIIDESGMPKERFSAEFPKEGPSILRIQQVVRGDSAAYFCASSPQRQGEETQYFGPGTRLLVL.

This chain links TRBV5-5 with TRBJ2-5; no firm D call. This CDR3 region has 12 residues. V lost 4 bases, J lost 5 bases, and 9 bases lay in between. The V gene's germline CDR1 is SGHKS and CDR2 YYEKEE (reference sequence). CDR3 loop: CASSTNLETQYF. CDR3 DNA: TGTGCCAGCAGCACAAACTTGGAGACCCAGTACTTC.

The chain combines TRBV7-2 with TRBJ1-2, with a tentative D call TRBD1 (5 bases). There are 13 residues in the CDR3. The germline V gene has CDR1 SGHTA and CDR2 FQGNSA. V dropped 5 bases and J dropped 8 bases, with 15 bases sitting between them. The CDR3 sequence: CASSRQSLYGYTF. CDR3 nucleotide sequence: TGTGCCAGCAGCCGACAGTCACTCTACGGCTACACCTTC.

This chain links TRBV28 with TRBJ2-4, with D possibly being TRBD1 or TRBD2 (5 bases each). CDR3 length: 16 amino acids. V was cut by 3 bases and J by 7 bases, with 19 bases left in between. In germline, CDR1 is MDHEN, CDR2 SYDVKM. The CDR3 reads CASSFFQPGRRNIQYF. CDR3 nucleotide sequence: TGTGCCAGCAGTTTTTTCCAACCGGGACGGAGGAACATTCAGTACTTC.

This clone has more than one count but fewer than ten. V gene TRBV6-1 combines with J gene TRBJ2-7; D remains ambiguous. The CDR3 totals 14 residues. The germline V and J ends were trimmed by 9 bases and 2 bases, with 17 bases remaining between them. Germline CDR1 and CDR2: MNHNS and SASEGT. CDR3 residues: CASIQTNTAYEQYF. The CDR3 DNA reads TGTGCCAGTATCCAAACGAATACGGCCTACGAGCAGTACTTC.